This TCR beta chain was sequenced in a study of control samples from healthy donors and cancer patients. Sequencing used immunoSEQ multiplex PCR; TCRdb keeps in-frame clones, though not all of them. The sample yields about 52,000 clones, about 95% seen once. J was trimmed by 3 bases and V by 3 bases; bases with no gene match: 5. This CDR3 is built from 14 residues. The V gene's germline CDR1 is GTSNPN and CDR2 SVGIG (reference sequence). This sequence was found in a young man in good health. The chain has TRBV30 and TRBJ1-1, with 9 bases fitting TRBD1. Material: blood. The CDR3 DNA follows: TGTGCCTGGAGCCGACAGGGGGAAGACACTGAAGCTTTCTTT. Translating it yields CAWSRQGEDTEAFF.